The sequence of this TCR beta chain was determined in a study of shared clonotypes between healthy human individuals. Only CD45RO-negative cells positively selected for CCR7 counted as naive CD8 cells, so terminally differentiated effector memory CD45RA+ cells were excluded. Produced via immunoSEQ multiplex PCR; TCRdb's table is partial and in-frame only. The table shows 2 million to 2.5 million clones, with 85% to 95% occurring only once. Germline CDR1 SNHLY, CDR2 FYNNEI. The germline V and J ends were trimmed by 6 bases and 9 bases, with 9 bases remaining between them. CDR3 length equals 11 residues.

The chain employs TRBV2 and TRBJ2-1; no reliable D call. The source of this sequence is a man younger than 35 in good health. Some clones in this sample may be carry-over from other donors' samples. Sequencing input: naive CD8+ T cells from PBMCs. This CDR3 reads CASSDSFEQFF. CDR3 sequence (DNA): TGTGCCAGCAGCGATAGTTTTGAGCAGTTCTTC.